What follows are 16 T cell receptor beta chains derived from one specimen sequenced in a study of early T cells in non-severe SARS-CoV-2 infection. TCRdb reanalysed the 5' RACE reads using MiXCR and keeps one entry per CDR3 protein. The data contain tens of thousands of distinct CDR3 sequences, 3.5% to 5% of them singletons. The sequenced material came from whole blood. Receptor source: an adult who was a healthcare worker with PCR-confirmed SARS-CoV-2 infection or an uninfected control (not recorded which).

The rearrangement links TRBV7-6 to TRBJ2-7, with TRBD1 matching over 7 bases. Germline CDR1 SGHVS, CDR2 FNYEAQ. This CDR3 is built from 14 residues. Trimming at V came to 5 bases and at J to 3 bases, leaving 7 bases not matched to a gene. The CDR3 reads CASSPRDSSYEQYF. For the CDR3, the DNA is TGTGCCAGCAGCCCCAGGGACAGCAGCTACGAGCAGTACTTC.

This CDR3 reads CASSLEARETQYF. The CDR3 bases are TGTGCCAGCAGCTTGGAAGCACGAGAGACCCAGTACTTC. The V gene is TRBV5-4, the J gene TRBJ2-5; the D is unclear. Deletions cut 0 bases from V and 4 bases from J, with 7 bases between. The germline CDR1 and CDR2 sequences are SGHNT and YYREEE (reference sequence). The CDR3 is 13 residues long.

This clonotype has ten or more counts. The chain couples TRBV10-3 to TRBJ1-1, with D hard to call. The CDR3 contains 16 residues. V dropped 3 bases and J dropped 7 bases, with 21 bases sitting between them. The germline gives CDR1 ENHRY, CDR2 SYGVKD. CDR3 in amino acids: CAISESSPKEGGEAFF. CDR3 DNA sequence: TGTGCCATCAGTGAATCAAGCCCCAAGGAGGGTGGTGAAGCTTTCTTT.

This clonotype is medium-sized (0.01 to 0.1%) in the sample. The CDR3 DNA sequence: TGCAGTGCTAGTGTGACTGATTCCGAGCAGTACTTC. Translating gives CSASVTDSEQYF. The V and J genes are TRBV20-1 and TRBJ2-7; D uncertain. Germline CDR1 DFQATT, CDR2 SNEGSKA (reference sequence). Deletions cut 3 bases from V and 6 bases from J, with 12 bases between. The CDR3 has 12 residues.

This clonotype was seen repeatedly, ten times or more. The chain has TRBV12-3 or TRBV12-4 and TRBJ1-2, with D possibly being TRBD1 (5 bases). V was trimmed by 5 bases and J by 8 bases, leaving 12 bases between them. The CDR3 consists of 12 residues. CDR3 loop: CASSPQGNGYTF. The CDR3 nucleotides are TGTGCCAGCAGTCCTCAGGGTAACGGCTACACCTTC.

This clonotype was recorded a few times. The chain uses TRBV6-1 and TRBJ2-2; TRBD2 matches at 9 bases. Per the germline V gene, CDR1 is MNHNS and CDR2 is SASEGT. V shed 8 bases and J 1 base; nucleotides not matched to a gene: 8. This CDR3 spans 16 amino acids. CDR3 coding DNA: TGTGCCAGCGCTAGGATAGCGGGGGTGAACACCGGGGAGCTGTTTTTT. Translation: CASARIAGVNTGELFF.

This clonotype was detected a few times. This chain's CDR3 is CASSMQGFLPGGYTF. CDR3 coding DNA: TGTGCCAGTAGTATGCAGGGCTTCCTCCCCGGCGGCTACACCTTC. The genes are TRBV19 and TRBJ1-2, with a weak D call TRBD1 (5 bases). Trimming left V 3 bases short and J 8 bases short, with 19 bases between. The length of the CDR3 is 15 residues. CDR1 and CDR2 (germline): LNHDA, SQIVND (reference sequence). The entire variable domain, with the rest obtained from reference TRBV19 and TRBJ1-2, is as follows: DGGITQSPKYLFRKEGQNVTLSCEQNLNHDAMYWYRQDPGQGLRLIYYSQIVNDFQKGDIAEGYSVSREKKESFPLTVTSAQKNPTAFYLCASSMQGFLPGGYTFGSGTRLTVV.

This clonotype was picked up many times. The chain joins TRBV10-2 to TRBJ2-7; no firm D call. This CDR3 contains 12 residues. Looked up from germline, CDR1 is WSHSY and CDR2 is SAAADI. Trimming cost V 5 bases and J 7 bases, with 12 bases left between them. The CDR3 nucleotides are TGCGCCAGCAGTTCCTCCTCCCTTGAGCAGTACTTC. Its translation: CASSSSSLEQYF.

This clonotype was detected many times. The chain employs TRBV18 and TRBJ2-5; D could derive from TRBD1 or TRBD2 (5 bases each). Germline-derived CDR1 and CDR2 are KGHSH and LQKENI. The germline V and J ends were trimmed by 3 bases and 4 bases, with 9 bases remaining between them. This CDR3 comprises 13 residues. The CDR3 DNA is TGTGCCAGCTCACCTATCGGGGCAGAGACCCAGTACTTC. Protein sequence: CASSPIGAETQYF.

Many counts were recorded for this clonotype. This chain connects TRBV7-9 to TRBJ2-2; maybe TRBD2 (5 bases). CDR3 length: 14 residues. V lost 4 bases to trimming and J lost 2 bases, with 8 bases between them. Looked up from germline, CDR1 is SEHNR and CDR2 is FQNEAQ (reference sequence). This CDR3 is CASSSWTNTGELFF. The CDR3 DNA is TGTGCCAGCAGCTCGTGGACTAACACCGGGGAGCTGTTTTTT.

This clonotype was seen many times. The chain is built from TRBV12-3 or TRBV12-4 and TRBJ1-6; 8 bases align to TRBD1. V was pared by 5 bases and J by 7 bases, with 7 bases of the junction left unmatched. The CDR3 has 15 amino acids. The CDR3 is CASSRTGSLNSPLHF. The CDR3 bases are TGTGCCAGCAGTCGGACAGGGAGTTTGAATTCACCCCTCCACTTT.

This clonotype showed up many times. The rearrangement joins TRBV2 to TRBJ2-3; D is undetermined. V was pared by 0 bases and J by 4 bases, with 5 bases between. Germline V gene data show CDR1 as SNHLY and CDR2 as FYNNEI. This CDR3 region has 13 residues. This CDR3 reads CASSEAKADTQYF. CDR3 DNA: TGTGCCAGCAGTGAAGCCAAAGCAGATACGCAGTATTTT.

The chain combines TRBV7-9 with TRBJ2-5, with 12 bases matching TRBD2. Germline V gene data show CDR1 as SEHNR and CDR2 as FQNEAQ (reference sequence). V trimming: 5 bases; J trimming: 3 bases; junction bases outside the gene matches: 7. This CDR3 has 16 residues. The CDR3: CASSPRTSGAKETQYF. The DNA of the CDR3 is TGTGCCAGCAGCCCGCGGACTAGCGGGGCGAAAGAGACCCAGTACTTC.

This clonotype was recorded at least ten times. This chain links TRBV12-3 or TRBV12-4 with TRBJ1-5, with 9 bases aligning to TRBD1. This CDR3 comprises 15 residues. V was clipped by 6 bases and J by 1 base; unmatched bases: 4. This chain's CDR3 is CASRLTGGSNQPQHF. The CDR3 coding sequence is TGTGCCAGCAGACTGACAGGGGGAAGCAATCAGCCCCAGCATTTT.

This clonotype was seen a handful of times. The chain employs TRBV3-1 and TRBJ2-7; 14 bases map to TRBD2. The germline CDR1 and CDR2 sequences are LGHDT and YNNKEL (reference sequence). V was pared by 1 base and J by 2 bases, with 10 bases of the junction left unmatched. CDR3 length: 19 residues. CDR3 sequence: CASSQGLGTSGGRAYEQYF. The CDR3, as DNA: TGTGCCAGCAGCCAAGGTTTGGGGACTAGCGGGGGACGGGCCTACGAGCAGTACTTC.

This clonotype has at least ten counts. The chain links TRBV3-1 to TRBJ1-1; D is uncertain. The CDR3 length is 14 residues. V was shortened by 1 base and J by 8 bases, with 14 bases between the two germline ends. Germline assignment: CDR1 LGHDT and CDR2 YNNKEL (reference sequence). The CDR3 region has the DNA TGTGCCAGCAGCCAAGGGTCGGTGGTTTGGGAAGCTTTCTTT. The encoded protein is CASSQGSVVWEAFF.